A single sample is the source of the 11 T cell receptor beta chains below, sequenced in a study of T cells in Graves' hyperthyroidism and ophthalmopathy. TCR beta CDR3 regions were amplified from RNA transcripts. The TCR CDR3 first-round RT-PCR relied on the HTBI primer set. Each CDR3 protein gets one entry after TCRdb re-called the multiplex PCR reads with MiXCR. The table has over 700,000 distinct CDR3 sequences, 15% to 20% seen once; the top ten hold around 17%. Material: blood. Receptors originate from a woman between 45 and 65 years old with Graves' hyperthyroidism that later progressed to Graves' ophthalmopathy.

This clonotype has only a few counts. The chain has TRBV19 and TRBJ1-5; D may be TRBD1 (6 bases). The CDR3 contains 14 residues. Germline V lookup: CDR1 LNHDA, CDR2 SQIVND (reference sequence). Trimming took off 7 bases at V and 4 bases at J, with 14 bases between the two ends. The CDR3 coding sequence is TGTGCCAGTAAATCCGGGACAAGTAATCAGCCCCAGCATTTT. This codes for CASKSGTSNQPQHF.

This rearrangement joins TRBV6-2 or TRBV6-3 to TRBJ1-2, with D perhaps matching TRBD1 (5 bases). The CDR3 has 17 amino acids. The V gene lost 6 bases and the J gene lost 3 bases, with 23 bases spanning the gap. The germline CDR1 and CDR2 sequences are MNHEY and SVGEGT. CDR3 residues: CASSTPSGRGKYYGYTF. The CDR3 region has the DNA TGTGCCAGCAGCACCCCATCGGGACGGGGCAAGTACTATGGCTACACCTTC.

This clonotype was picked up many times. V is TRBV6-1 and J is TRBJ2-7; tentatively, D is TRBD1 (6 bases). V shed 6 bases and J shed 0 bases, with 18 bases lying between them. The CDR3 runs 16 residues. Germline values: CDR1 MNHNS, CDR2 SASEGT. The CDR3, as DNA: TGTGCCAGCAGACGAGAACGGGACACGATCTCCTACGAGCAGTACTTC. Translated: CASRRERDTISYEQYF.

This sequence joins TRBV3-1 and TRBJ1-2; D remains ambiguous. The CDR3 totals 14 residues. V lost 0 bases and J 5 bases, leaving 10 bases between the germline ends. Germline lookup yields CDR1 LGHDT and CDR2 YNNKEL (reference sequence). The chain's CDR3 is CASSQDSQVYGYTF. CDR3 DNA: TGTGCCAGCAGCCAAGACAGTCAGGTATATGGCTACACCTTC.

This clonotype was detected ten times or more. The chain is built from TRBV3-1 and TRBJ2-3, with D possibly matching TRBD2 (6 bases). CDR1 and CDR2 (germline): LGHDT, YNNKEL (reference sequence). V was trimmed by 8 bases and J by 2 bases, leaving 8 bases between them. This CDR3 is 12 amino acids long. CDR3 protein: CASGGLTDTQYF. For the CDR3, the DNA is TGTGCCAGCGGGGGACTCACAGATACGCAGTATTTT.

In this sample, this clonotype turned up many times. This rearrangement joins TRBV27 to TRBJ1-2, with D possibly TRBD1 on 6 matching bases. Deletions cut 0 bases from V and 2 bases from J, with 7 bases between. The CDR3 covers 14 residues. The germline V gene has CDR1 MNHEY and CDR2 SMNVEV (reference sequence). The CDR3 reads CASSLSRGNYGYTF. The CDR3 nucleotides read TGTGCCAGCAGTTTATCGAGGGGGAACTATGGCTACACCTTC.

This clonotype was seen a few times. The V and J genes are TRBV6-2 or TRBV6-3 and TRBJ2-5, with 7 bases aligning to TRBD1. V lost 5 bases, J lost 4 bases, and 16 bases stayed unmatched. From germline, CDR1 is MNHEY and CDR2 SVGEGT. The CDR3 runs to 17 residues. The CDR3 region is CASSPGPTGTAAETQYF. In DNA form, the CDR3 reads TGTGCCAGCAGTCCGGGCCCGACAGGGACAGCGGCAGAGACCCAGTACTTC.

There are many counts of this clonotype. The J gene is TRBJ2-1, the V gene TRBV20-1; perhaps TRBD1 as D (5 bases). Deletions cut 3 bases from V and 0 bases from J, with 12 bases between. This CDR3 has 15 amino acids. From germline, CDR1 is DFQATT and CDR2 SNEGSKA (reference sequence). The CDR3 region is CSASGTQGSYNEQFF. The CDR3 DNA sequence: TGCAGTGCTAGCGGCACCCAGGGCTCCTACAATGAGCAGTTCTTC.

This clonotype was recorded a few times. V and J are TRBV9 and TRBJ1-5; D might be TRBD1 (6 bases). Trimming stripped 3 bases from V and 5 bases from J, with 12 bases between. Germline CDR1 is SGDLS and CDR2 is YYNGEE. This CDR3 contains 14 residues. This CDR3 reads CASSADSQDQPQHF. CDR3 coding DNA: TGTGCCAGCAGCGCGGACAGCCAGGATCAGCCCCAGCATTTT.

Ten or more counts support this clonotype. The chain is built from TRBV7-9 and TRBJ1-2; TRBD1 matches 7 bases. Looked up from germline, CDR1 is SEHNR and CDR2 is FQNEAQ (reference sequence). The CDR3 runs to 14 residues. Trimming at V came to 3 bases and at J to 2 bases, leaving 3 bases not matched to a gene. This CDR3 reads CASSFGTENYGYTF. Here the CDR3 DNA reads TGTGCCAGCAGCTTCGGGACAGAGAACTATGGCTACACCTTC.

There are a few counts of this clonotype. This chain joins TRBV6-6 and TRBJ1-5, with TRBD1 as a possible D gene (5 bases). The V end lost 2 bases, the J end lost 5 bases, and 10 bases lay between the germline ends. The length of the CDR3 is 14 residues. Germline V gene sequence: CDR1 MNHNY, CDR2 SVGAGI (reference sequence). The CDR3 coding sequence is TGTGCCAGCAGTTACCGGCGAGGGGATCAGCCCCAGCATTTT. Translating gives CASSYRRGDQPQHF.